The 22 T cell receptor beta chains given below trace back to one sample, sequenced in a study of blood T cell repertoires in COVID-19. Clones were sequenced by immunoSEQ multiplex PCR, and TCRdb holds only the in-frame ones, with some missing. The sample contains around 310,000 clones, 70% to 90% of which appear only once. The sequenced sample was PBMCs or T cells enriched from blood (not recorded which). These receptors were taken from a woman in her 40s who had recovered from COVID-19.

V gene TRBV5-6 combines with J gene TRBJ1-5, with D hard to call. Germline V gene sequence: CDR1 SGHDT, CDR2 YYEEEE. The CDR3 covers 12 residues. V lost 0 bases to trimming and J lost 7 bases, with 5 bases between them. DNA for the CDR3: TGTGCCAGCAGCTTGGCGGGGCAGCCCCAGCATTTT. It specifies CASSLAGQPQHF.

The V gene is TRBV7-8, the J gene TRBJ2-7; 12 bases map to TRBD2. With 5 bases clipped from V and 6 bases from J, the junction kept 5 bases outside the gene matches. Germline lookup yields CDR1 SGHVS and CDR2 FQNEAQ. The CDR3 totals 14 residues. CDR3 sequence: CASSILAGGREQYF. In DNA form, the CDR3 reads TGTGCCAGCAGCATACTAGCGGGAGGACGCGAGCAGTACTTC.

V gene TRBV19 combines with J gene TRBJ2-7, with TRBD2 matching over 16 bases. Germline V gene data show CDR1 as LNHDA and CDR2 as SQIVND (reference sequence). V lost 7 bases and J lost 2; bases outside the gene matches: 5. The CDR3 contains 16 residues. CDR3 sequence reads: CASTGTSGRAPYEQYF. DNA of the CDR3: TGTGCCAGTACCGGGACTAGCGGGAGGGCCCCCTACGAGCAGTACTTC.

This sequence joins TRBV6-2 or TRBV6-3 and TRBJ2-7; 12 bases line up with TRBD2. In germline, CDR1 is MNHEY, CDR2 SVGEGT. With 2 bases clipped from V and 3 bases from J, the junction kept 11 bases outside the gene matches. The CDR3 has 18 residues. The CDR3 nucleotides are TGTGCCAGCAGTTACCCCGGGACTAGCGGGTTACTCTACTACGAGCAGTACTTC. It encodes CASSYPGTSGLLYYEQYF.

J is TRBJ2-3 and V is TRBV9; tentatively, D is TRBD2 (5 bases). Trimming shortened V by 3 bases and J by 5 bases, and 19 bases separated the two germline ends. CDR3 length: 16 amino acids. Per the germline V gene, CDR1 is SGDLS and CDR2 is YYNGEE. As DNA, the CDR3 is TGTGCCAGCAGCGAGAGCCTCGGACCAGCGGTAGATACGCAGTATTTT. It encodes CASSESLGPAVDTQYF.

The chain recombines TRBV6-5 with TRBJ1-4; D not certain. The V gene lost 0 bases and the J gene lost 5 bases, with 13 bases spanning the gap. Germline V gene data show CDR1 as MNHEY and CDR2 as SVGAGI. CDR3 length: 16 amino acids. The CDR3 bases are TGTGCCAGCAGTTACTCGGGAGTAGATAGAAATGAAAAACTGTTTTTT. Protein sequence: CASSYSGVDRNEKLFF.

The CDR3 region has the DNA TGTGCCAGCAGCCTTTACGGGGACAGGGGGGCGGAGGCGCAGTACTTC. As protein: CASSLYGDRGAEAQYF. This sequence joins TRBV11-3 and TRBJ2-7, with 11 bases matching TRBD1. Germline V CDR1 and CDR2: SGHNT, YENEEA. V trimming: 5 bases; J trimming: 9 bases; junction bases outside the gene matches: 15. CDR3 length: 16 residues.

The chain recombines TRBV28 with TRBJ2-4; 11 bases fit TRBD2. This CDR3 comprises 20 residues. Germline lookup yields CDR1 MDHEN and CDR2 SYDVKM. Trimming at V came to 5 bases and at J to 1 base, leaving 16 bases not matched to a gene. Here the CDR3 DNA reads TGTGCCAGCAGTATCCTGGGACTAGCGGCGCCCCCGTGGGCCAAAAACATTCAGTACTTC. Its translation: CASSILGLAAPPWAKNIQYF.

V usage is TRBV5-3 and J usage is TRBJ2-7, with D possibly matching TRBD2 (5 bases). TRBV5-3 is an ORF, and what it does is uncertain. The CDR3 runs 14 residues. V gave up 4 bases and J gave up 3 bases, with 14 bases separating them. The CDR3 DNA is TGTGCCAGAAGCCCCTCGGGGAGTCGCTACGAGCAGTACTTC. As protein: CARSPSGSRYEQYF.

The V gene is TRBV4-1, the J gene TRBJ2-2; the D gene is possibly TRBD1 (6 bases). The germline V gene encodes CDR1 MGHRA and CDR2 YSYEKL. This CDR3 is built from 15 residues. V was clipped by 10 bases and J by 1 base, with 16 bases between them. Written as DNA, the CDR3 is TGCGCCACCAGTGTTGGGACAAAGAACACCGGGGAGCTGTTTTTT. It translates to CATSVGTKNTGELFF.

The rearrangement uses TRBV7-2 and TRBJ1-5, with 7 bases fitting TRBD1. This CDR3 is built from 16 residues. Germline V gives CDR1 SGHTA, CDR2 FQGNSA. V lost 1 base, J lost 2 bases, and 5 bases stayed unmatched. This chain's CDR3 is CASSLEGGAGNQPQHF. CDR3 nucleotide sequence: TGTGCCAGCAGCTTAGAAGGGGGCGCGGGCAATCAGCCCCAGCATTTT.

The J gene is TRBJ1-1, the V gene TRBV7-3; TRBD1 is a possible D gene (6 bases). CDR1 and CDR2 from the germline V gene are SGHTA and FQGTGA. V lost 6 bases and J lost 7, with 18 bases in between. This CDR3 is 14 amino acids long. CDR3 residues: CASRSSGGQGEAFF. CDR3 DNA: TGTGCCAGCAGGTCCTCCGGGGGGCAGGGTGAAGCTTTCTTT.

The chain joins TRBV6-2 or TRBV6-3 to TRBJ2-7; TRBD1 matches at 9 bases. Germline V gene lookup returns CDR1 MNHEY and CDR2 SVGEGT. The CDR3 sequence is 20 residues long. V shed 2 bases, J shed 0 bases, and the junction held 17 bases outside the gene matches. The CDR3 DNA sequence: TGTGCCAGCAGTTACCCTCACTCCGGGACAGGGCCCTACTCCTCCTACGAGCAGTACTTC. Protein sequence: CASSYPHSGTGPYSSYEQYF.

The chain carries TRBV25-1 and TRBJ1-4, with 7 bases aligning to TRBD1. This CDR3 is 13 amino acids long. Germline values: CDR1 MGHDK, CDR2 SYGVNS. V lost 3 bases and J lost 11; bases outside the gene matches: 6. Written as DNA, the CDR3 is TGTGCCAGCAGTGATGGACAGGTCATCAAACTGTTTTTT. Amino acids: CASSDGQVIKLFF.

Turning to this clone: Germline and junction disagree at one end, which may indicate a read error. Here the CDR3 DNA reads TGTGCCATCAGACGTAGCGGGGAGTCTCAAGAGTCCCAGTACTTC. Protein sequence: CAIRRSGESQESQYF. The chain has TRBV10-3 and TRBJ2-5; 8 nucleotides agree with TRBD2. Germline CDR1 and CDR2: ENHRY and SYGVKD. The CDR3 runs to 15 residues.

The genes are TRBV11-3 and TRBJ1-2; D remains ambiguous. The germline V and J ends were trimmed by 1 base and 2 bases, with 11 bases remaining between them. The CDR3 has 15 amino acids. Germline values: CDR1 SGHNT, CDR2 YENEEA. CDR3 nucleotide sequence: TGTGCCAGCAGCTTAGGGGCGACACCGAACTATGGCTACACCTTC. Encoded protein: CASSLGATPNYGYTF.

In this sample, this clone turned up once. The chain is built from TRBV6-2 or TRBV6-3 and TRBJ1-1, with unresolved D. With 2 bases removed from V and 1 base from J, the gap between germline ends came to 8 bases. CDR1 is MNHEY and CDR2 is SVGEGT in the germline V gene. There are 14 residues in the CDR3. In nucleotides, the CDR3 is TGTGCCAGCAGTTACGAGGGCTCGAACACTGAAGCTTTCTTT. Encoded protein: CASSYEGSNTEAFF.

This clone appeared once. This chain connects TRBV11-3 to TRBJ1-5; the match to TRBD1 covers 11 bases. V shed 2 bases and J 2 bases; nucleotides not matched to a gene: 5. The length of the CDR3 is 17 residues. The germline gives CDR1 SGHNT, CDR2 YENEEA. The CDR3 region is CASSLTDRGLGNQPQHF. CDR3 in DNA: TGTGCCAGCAGCTTAACGGACAGGGGGCTGGGCAATCAGCCCCAGCATTTT.

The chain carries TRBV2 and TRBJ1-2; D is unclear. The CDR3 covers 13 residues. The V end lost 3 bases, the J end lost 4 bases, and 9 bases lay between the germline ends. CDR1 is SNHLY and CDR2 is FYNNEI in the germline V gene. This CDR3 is CASSDGVGYGYTF. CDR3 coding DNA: TGTGCCAGCAGTGACGGAGTGGGCTATGGCTACACCTTC.

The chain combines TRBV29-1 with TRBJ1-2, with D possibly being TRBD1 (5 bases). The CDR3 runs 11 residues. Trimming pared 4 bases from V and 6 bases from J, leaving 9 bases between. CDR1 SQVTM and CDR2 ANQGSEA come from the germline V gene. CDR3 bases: TGCAGCGTTGTCGGGGGAGATGGCTACACCTTC. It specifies CSVVGGDGYTF.

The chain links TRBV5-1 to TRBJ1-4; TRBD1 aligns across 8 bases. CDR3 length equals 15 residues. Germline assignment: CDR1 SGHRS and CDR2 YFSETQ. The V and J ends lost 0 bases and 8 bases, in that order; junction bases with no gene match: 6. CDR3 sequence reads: CASSLEGQGREKLFF. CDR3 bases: TGCGCCAGCAGCTTGGAAGGACAGGGTCGGGAAAAACTGTTTTTT.

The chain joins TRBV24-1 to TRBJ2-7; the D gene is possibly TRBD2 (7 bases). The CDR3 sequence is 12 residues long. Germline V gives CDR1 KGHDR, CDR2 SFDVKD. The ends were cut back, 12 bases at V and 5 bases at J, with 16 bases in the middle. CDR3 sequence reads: CARGGAGHEQYF. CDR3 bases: TGTGCCCGAGGGGGGGCGGGCCACGAGCAGTACTTC.